This T cell receptor beta chain was obtained from a study of CD8 T cells in ankylosing spondylitis. Trimming shortened V by 4 bases and J by 4 bases, and 15 bases separated the two germline ends. CDR1 and CDR2 (germline): SGHDT, YYEEEE. CDR3 length: 15 residues. This clonotype was recorded at least ten times. What it binds is not known. The study's findings and limits: It was reported that disease-linked clones were significantly enriched in matched ankylosing spondylitis synovial fluid. It appeared that ankylosing spondylitis blood was characterized by a TCR beta motif of several highly homologous variants.

Libraries of TCR beta came from quantitative 5'-RACE with molecular barcodes. In TCRdb, the 5' RACE reads were re-called with MiXCR into one record per CDR3 protein. This sample yields roughly 250,000 distinct CDR3 sequences, of which roughly a tenth are seen a single time; about 2.5% belongs to the top ten. Sequenced material: blood, either unsorted or a sorted T cell fraction (not recorded which). This TCR derives from a male donor with ankylosing spondylitis or in good health (not recorded which). V is TRBV5-6 and J is TRBJ2-1; D is possibly TRBD1 (6 bases). The CDR3 spells CASSPQGIGYNEQFF. In DNA form, the CDR3 reads TGTGCCAGCAGCCCCCAGGGGATTGGGTACAATGAGCAGTTCTTC.